The T cell receptor beta chain described here comes from a study of blood T cell repertoires in COVID-19 (dated by TCRdb to 2018 to 2021). Regarding the complete study: Samples covering the acute and convalescent phases of COVID-19 were provided by collaborators in the United States, Italy and Spain. HLA class I and class II types, where available, came from metadata supplied by the sample provider rather than from assay-based typing. Deeply sampled blood TCRbeta repertoires from subjects exposed to, actively infected with, or recovered from COVID-19 were included in the dataset. The material from the prospective study consisted of cDNA or gDNA derived from T cells, B-cell-depleted T cells, or PBMCs. The sample metadata nearly always contained a de-identified subject ID, COVID-19 status, age in years and sex. The repertoires were made available in a free public database intended to serve as a resource for research on the immune response to SARS-CoV-2. Samples came from the ongoing ImmuneRACE study (first 160 participants) plus 1,254 subjects from 6 global collaborators.

Each collaborating institution followed its own protocols to collect whole blood in K2EDTA tubes. For TCRbeta analysis, collaborator samples were shipped as frozen whole blood, as isolated PBMCs, or as DNA extracted from either sample type. TCRbeta CDR3 regions were amplified from genomic DNA using the immunoSEQ Assay, a bias-controlled multiplex PCR. The study's own analysis went as follows. The number of nucleated cells in each sample was estimated by amplification of reference gene primers within the assay. Sequence reads were collapsed and filtered to measure the absolute abundance of every unique TCRbeta CDR3 rearrangement. For each sample, productive Simpson clonality was calculated as the square root of Simpson's diversity index across productive rearrangements. The table comes from immuneACCESS by way of TCRdb, which keeps in-frame sequences with V and J called. Part of the clones is missing from these tables; in studies checked, under half for an unresolved V gene and the rest for unknown reasons. That table gives V, J and clone size, and the DNA gave D and trimming. The sample includes hundreds of thousands of clones, with 85% to 90% observed a single time. The top ten constitute 3% of the sample.

Comments on this clone: What this receptor recognizes is not known. The sample holds no much larger clone one base away, and base qualities are not on file.

The germline V gene sets CDR1 to SGHVS and CDR2 to FQNEAQ. Including cysteine and phenylalanine, the CDR3 has 16 amino acids. This entry keeps only the CDR3 DNA: 48 bases, framed from base 1. V and J lose 5 bases and 1 base, and a span of 16 bases separates them. Findings and caveats that apply to the study as a whole: The amount of clinical and demographic metadata varied by source and participant and was provided uncurated.

The sample consisted of peripheral blood. The sequence joins TRBV7-8 to TRBJ2-3, with no reliable assignment of the D segment. The TCR sequence derives from a man between 60 and 70 years old with acute or convalescent COVID-19. The CDR3 region has the sequence CASSPGWRSGTDTQYF. The DNA reads as follows: TGTGCCAGCAGCCCCGGGTGGCGGTCGGGCACAGATACGCAGTATTTT.